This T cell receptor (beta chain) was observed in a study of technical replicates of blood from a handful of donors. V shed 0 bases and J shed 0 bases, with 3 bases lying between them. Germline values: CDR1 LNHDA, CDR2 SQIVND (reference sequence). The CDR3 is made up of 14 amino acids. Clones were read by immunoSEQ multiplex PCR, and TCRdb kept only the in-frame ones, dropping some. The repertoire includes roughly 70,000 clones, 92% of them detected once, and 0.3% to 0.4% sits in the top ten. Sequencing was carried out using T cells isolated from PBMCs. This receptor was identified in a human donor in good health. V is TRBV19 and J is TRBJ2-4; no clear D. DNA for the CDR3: TGTGCCAGTAGTATAGAACTAGCCAAAAACATTCAGTACTTC. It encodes CASSIELAKNIQYF.